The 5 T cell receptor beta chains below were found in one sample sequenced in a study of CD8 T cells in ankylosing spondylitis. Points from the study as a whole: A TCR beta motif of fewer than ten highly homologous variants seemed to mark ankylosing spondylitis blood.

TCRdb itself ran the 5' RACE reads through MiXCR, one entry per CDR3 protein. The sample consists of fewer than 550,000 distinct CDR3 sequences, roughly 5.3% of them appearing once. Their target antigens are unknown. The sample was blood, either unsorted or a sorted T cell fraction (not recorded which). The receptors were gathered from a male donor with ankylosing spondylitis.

The CDR3 coding sequence is TGCAGCGTTGAAGATTTGGGGACGTTCTACAATGAGCAGTTCTTC. As protein: CSVEDLGTFYNEQFF. The genes are TRBV29-1 and TRBJ2-1; D might be TRBD1 or TRBD2, each matching 5 bases. V was trimmed by 0 bases and J by 3 bases, leaving 12 bases between them. The CDR3 contains 15 residues. The germline V gene has CDR1 SQVTM and CDR2 ANQGSEA.

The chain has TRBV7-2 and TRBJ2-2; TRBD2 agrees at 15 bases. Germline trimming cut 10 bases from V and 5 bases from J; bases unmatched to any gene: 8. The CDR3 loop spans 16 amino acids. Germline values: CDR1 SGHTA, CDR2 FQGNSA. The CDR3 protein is CATPPGLAGGTGELFF. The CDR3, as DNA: TGTGCCACTCCGCCCGGACTAGCGGGAGGGACCGGGGAGCTGTTTTTT.

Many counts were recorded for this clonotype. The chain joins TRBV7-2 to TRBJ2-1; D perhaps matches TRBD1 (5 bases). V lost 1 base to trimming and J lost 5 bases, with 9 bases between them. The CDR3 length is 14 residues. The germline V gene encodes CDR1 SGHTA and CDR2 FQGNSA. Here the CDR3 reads CASSLEAGNNEQFF. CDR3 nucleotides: TGTGCCAGCAGCTTAGAGGCAGGGAACAATGAGCAGTTCTTC.

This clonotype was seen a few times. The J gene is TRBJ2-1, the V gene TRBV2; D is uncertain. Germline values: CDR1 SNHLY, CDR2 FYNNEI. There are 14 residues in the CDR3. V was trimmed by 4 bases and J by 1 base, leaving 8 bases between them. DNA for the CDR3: TGTGCCAGCAGTGCCCAAAGGTCCTACAATGAGCAGTTCTTC. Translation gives CASSAQRSYNEQFF.

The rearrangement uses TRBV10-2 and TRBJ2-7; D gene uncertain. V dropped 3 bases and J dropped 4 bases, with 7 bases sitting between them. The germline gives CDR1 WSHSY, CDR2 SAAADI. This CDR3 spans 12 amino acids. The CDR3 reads CASSENGYEQYF. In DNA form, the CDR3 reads TGCGCCAGCAGTGAAAATGGTTACGAGCAGTACTTC.